The entry below gives a single TCR beta chain sequence along with its context. No cognate antigen has been identified for it. Per-base qualities were not stored, and no clone one base away is much larger. This entry is derived from a study of glioma-infiltrating T cells after dendritic cell vaccination (dated by TCRdb to 2015 to 2016). Study-level background: The cohort comprised around 15 glioblastoma patients from Phase I and II dendritic cell vaccination trials, 9 newly diagnosed and 6 with recurrent disease. Patients received autologous tumor lysate-pulsed dendritic cell vaccination between about 2002 and 2013. To make the vaccine, monocyte-derived dendritic cells were cultured for seven to eight days with IL-4 and GM-CSF and then pulsed overnight with autologous tumor lysate. Three intradermal dendritic cell vaccine injections were administered to patients at biweekly intervals in the arm below the axilla. Deep sequencing of TCR beta CDR3 regions was used to quantify tumor-infiltrating lymphocyte content and compare tumor and blood repertoires in dendritic cell-vaccinated glioblastoma patients. Survival after dendritic cell vaccination was correlated with TCR sequencing metrics, such as TIL content and the overlap between tumor and blood repertoires. The study at large found these results: The TCR overlap response model with three groups was called speculative and said to need prospective validation. The cohort was small and heterogeneous, and full blood and tumor sets were available for few patients, with initial-recurrent tumor pairs available for even fewer patients. TCR clonality showed no direct relationship with survival, which suggests that a diverse polyclonal response may be important. After dendritic cell vaccination, a higher estimated pretreatment TIL content predicted longer time to progression and overall survival.

To be selected, patients needed enough residual fresh-frozen tumor tissue and more than two years of available survival data. Although molecular status otherwise differed among the glioblastoma patients, no patient had an isocitrate dehydrogenase mutation. PBMC collection took place before vaccination, two weeks after the third vaccination, and at tumor progression if progression occurred. The Qiagen DNeasy Blood extraction Kit was used to extract genomic DNA. Using the immunoSEQ assay, TCRB CDR3 regions were amplified from roughly 2.1 micrograms of genomic DNA, or from all available DNA when less than that was on hand. The multiplex PCR relied on 60 forward primers for TCR V beta segments and 13 reverse primers for J beta segments. To estimate reads per starting template, synthetic control templates were spiked into each sample at limiting dilution. Sequencing produced 87 bp reads on the Illumina HiSeq System. On the authors' methods: To remove PCR and sequencing errors, closely related sequences were merged with a nearest neighbor algorithm. TCR overlap was measured as the percentage of unique tumor TCR beta sequences also present in the same patient's peripheral blood. This is the immuneACCESS table as TCRdb keeps it, with only in-frame sequences that have V and J called. A part of the clones is gone; compared with another copy, unresolved V genes explain less than half, and the rest is unexplained. The D gene and trimming were derived from the DNA, and the V and J assignments and clone size from that table. This sample is represented by about 90,000 clones; 70% to 90% of them were singletons. The ten largest account for around 2.9% of the sample.

This material consisted of blood, taken before dendritic cell vaccination. The TCR comes from a human donor with glioblastoma.

The nucleotides are TGTGCCATCAGTGATGTCTCCGATGAGCAGTTCTTC. It translates to CAISDVSDEQFF. The V and J segments used are TRBV10-3 and TRBJ2-1; the D gene remains uncertain. The CDR3 sequence holds 12 residues, the cysteine and phenylalanine included. The DNA shown is the 36-base CDR3, in frame from base 1. CDR1 ENHRY and CDR2 SYGVKD are derived from the germline V gene. The V end loses 3 bases and the J end loses 8 bases, and a stretch of 8 bases separates them.